This entry lists 14 T cell receptor beta chains sequenced from one sample in a study of immune characterization of retroperitoneal liposarcoma. TCRdb fed the PCR reads into MiXCR, producing one record per CDR3 protein. Of fewer than 25,000 distinct CDR3 sequences detected, more than 35% appear once; the ten largest clones hold 6.5% to 8%. The specimen sequenced was blood. The source of these receptors is a male donor with retroperitoneal liposarcoma.

As concerns this clonotype: A read error may account for a junction end that differs from germline. The chain has TRBV5-3 and TRBJ1-6, with D hard to call. TRBV5-3 is treated as an ORF (open reading frame) with a function not yet certain. There are 11 residues in the CDR3. As DNA, the CDR3 is TGTGCCAGCAGCTTGAGTTCACCCCTCCACTTT. It specifies CASSLSSPLHF.

In this sample, this clonotype turned up a few times. The V gene is TRBV10-1, the J gene TRBJ2-1; 9 bases align to TRBD1. With V trimmed by 5 bases and J by 0 bases, 5 bases remained unmatched. Germline V gene sequence: CDR1 WNHNN, CDR2 SYGVQD (reference sequence). This CDR3 is 16 amino acids long. The CDR3 DNA reads as TGCGCCAGCAGTTCCCAGACAGGGGGCTCCTACAATGAGCAGTTCTTC. This translates into CASSSQTGGSYNEQFF.

This CDR3 is CASSESRGTSGSYEQYF. As DNA, the CDR3 is TGCGCCAGCAGTGAGTCCCGAGGGACTAGCGGGAGCTACGAGCAGTACTTC. This rearrangement joins TRBV10-1 to TRBJ2-5; 14 bases agree with TRBD2. The better agreement between TRBJ2-7 and the DNA end casts doubt on the J call. The CDR3 is 17 residues long. Germline CDR1 reads WNHNN; CDR2 reads SYGVQD (reference sequence).

Regarding this clonotype: This is likely a read error, given that the CDR3 carries no conserved phenylalanine or tryptophan at its end. Because the CDR3's place on the DNA is in doubt, the DNA is left out and the CDR3 is given as listed by TCRdb. This chain connects TRBV6-8 to TRBJ2-2; TRBD2 is the table's D call, not checked against the DNA. The length of the CDR3 is 10 amino acids, counting both ends. Germline CDR1 and CDR2: MNHGY and SAAAGT. The CDR3 region is CARRPAFWEL.

This clonotype was picked up many times. This chain joins TRBV6-5 and TRBJ2-1; no reliable D call. The J call is doubtful: the DNA matches TRBJ2-7 better. Germline loops: CDR1 MNHEY, CDR2 SVGAGI. The CDR3 extends over 13 amino acids. The DNA of the CDR3 is TGTGCCAGCAGTTACGGCCGCTACAATGAGCAGTACTTC. It translates to CASSYGRYNEQYF.

For this clonotype: Germline and junction disagree at one end, which may indicate a read error. V and J are TRBV19 and TRBJ1-4; no definite D call. Germline-derived CDR1 and CDR2 are LNHDA and SQIVND (reference sequence). CDR3 length: 18 residues. CDR3 residues: CASSASIIGRNLREKLLF. CDR3 DNA sequence: TGTGCCAGTAGTGCCTCGATTATCGGAAGAAATCTGCGGGAAAAACTGTTATTT.

This clonotype is judged medium-sized. The J gene is TRBJ2-1, the V gene TRBV7-2; D ambiguous. The CDR3 is 15 amino acids. The ends were cut back, 1 base at V and 3 bases at J, with 10 bases in the middle. Germline values: CDR1 SGHTA, CDR2 FQGNSA. DNA for the CDR3: TGTGCCAGCAGCTTAGACACGGGTTTCTACAATGAGCAGTTCTTC. Its protein is CASSLDTGFYNEQFF.

By sample fraction, this clonotype is medium-sized. The CDR3 protein is CATAWGRSPYEQYF. For the CDR3, the DNA is TGTGCCACAGCCTGGGGGAGAAGCCCCTACGAGCAGTACTTC. The chain couples TRBV6-1 to TRBJ2-1; the D call may be TRBD1 or TRBD2 (5 bases each). The assigned J gene may be wrong: the sequence end matches TRBJ2-7 better. Germline CDR1 and CDR2: MNHNS and SASEGT. The CDR3 has 14 residues.

This clonotype was recorded a few times. The chain uses TRBV7-3 and TRBJ1-1; TRBD1 is a possible D gene (6 bases). Germline values: CDR1 SGHTA, CDR2 FQGTGA. The CDR3 has 14 amino acids. The V end lost 6 bases, the J end lost 5 bases, and 16 bases lay between the germline ends. For the CDR3, the DNA is TGTGCCAGCAGTCTTACAGGGTCTCCGACTGAAGCTTTCTTT. Amino acid sequence: CASSLTGSPTEAFF.

There are many counts of this clonotype. J is TRBJ2-3 and V is TRBV27; 13 nucleotides match TRBD2. Losses at the gene ends were 10 bases for V and 5 bases for J; bases not matched to a gene: 15. This CDR3 comprises 17 residues. Germline V CDR1 and CDR2: MNHEY, SMNVEV (reference sequence). Written as DNA, the CDR3 is TGTGCCACTCGACCGAGGACTAGCGGGAGTGGGAAAGATACGCAGTATTTT. Its translation: CATRPRTSGSGKDTQYF.

The chain uses TRBV27 and TRBJ1-2, with a possible D match to TRBD1 (5 bases). The CDR3 is 13 residues long. Trimming shortened V by 2 bases and J by 5 bases, and 9 bases separated the two germline ends. The germline V gene has CDR1 MNHEY and CDR2 SMNVEV (reference sequence). CDR3 DNA sequence: TGTGCCAGCAGTTTAACGGGGGTTTATGGCTACACCTTC. The encoded protein is CASSLTGVYGYTF.

This chain uses TRBV7-2 with TRBJ2-3; 14 positions agree with TRBD2. The CDR3 runs to 16 residues. Losses at the gene ends were 2 bases for V and 8 bases for J; bases not matched to a gene: 6. Per germline, CDR1 SGHTA and CDR2 FQGNSA. CDR3 amino acids: CASSLLGLAGVGTQYF. Here the CDR3 DNA reads TGTGCCAGCAGCTTACTGGGACTAGCGGGAGTTGGTACGCAGTATTTT.

This clonotype was counted a single time. The gene calls are TRBV6-1 and TRBJ2-1, with TRBD2 as a possible D gene (5 bases). The J call may be wrong; the DNA end is better matched by TRBJ2-7. CDR3 length equals 13 residues. CDR1 is MNHNS, CDR2 SASEGT, per germline. The CDR3 coding sequence is TGTGCCAGCAGCAGCGCCTCTAAGCGGGAGCAGTACTTC. It yields the protein CASSSASKREQYF.

The rearrangement joins TRBV6-6 to TRBJ2-5; 15 bases line up with TRBD2. J gave up 3 bases and V 2 bases, and 4 bases lay outside the gene matches. CDR3 length: 17 amino acids. CDR1 and CDR2 (germline): MNHNY, SVGAGI (reference sequence). In nucleotides, the CDR3 is TGTGCCAGCAGTTACCTTGGACTAGCGGGGGGGAAAGAGACCCAGTACTTC. Its translation: CASSYLGLAGGKETQYF.